The rows below give T cell receptor beta chains drawn from one sample of a study of CD8 T cells in ankylosing spondylitis. TCRdb recomputed calls from the 5' RACE reads with MiXCR, one row per CDR3 protein. The sample has 85,000 to 100,000 distinct CDR3 sequences, just under 9% seen once. The sample comprised blood, either unsorted or a sorted T cell fraction (not recorded which). Every receptor here comes from a male donor with ankylosing spondylitis or in good health (not recorded which). Both conserved end residues are part of each CDR3. A D gene is named only where the DNA matches it firmly. Size values are once, few and many counts, or a class for expanded clones, and some rows have none.

j_call v_call clone_size d_call cdr3_aa cdr3_nt
TRBJ1-6 TRBV3-1 many TRBD1 CASSQNSGTASSPLHF TGTGCCAGCAGCCAGAACTCCGGGACAGCCTCTTCACCCCTCCACTTT
TRBJ1-1 TRBV7-2 many - CASSFRRGTEAFF TGTGCCAGCAGCTTTAGACGGGGCACTGAAGCTTTCTTT
TRBJ2-1 TRBV6-1 many TRBD1 CASSSRDRVLHGYNEQFF TGTGCCAGCAGTAGCCGGGACAGGGTCTTGCATGGGTACAATGAGCAGTTCTTC
TRBJ2-7 TRBV5-1 many TRBD1 CASSLLTGMGEQYF TGCGCCAGCAGCTTGCTGACAGGGATGGGCGAGCAGTACTTC
TRBJ2-7 TRBV20-1 - TRBD2 CCARDRGLAGGQYEQYF TGCTGTGCTAGAGATAGGGGACTAGCGGGGGGACAGTACGAGCAGTACTTC
TRBJ1-6 TRBV7-8 few TRBD1 CASSLTGSNFRSPLHF TGTGCCAGCAGCCTGACAGGGTCTAATTTTCGTTCACCCCTCCACTTT
TRBJ2-5 TRBV12-3/TRBV12-4 - - CASSLRLAGGETQYF TGTGCCAGCAGTTTAAGGCTTGCGGGTGGGGAGACCCAGTACTTC
TRBJ2-7 TRBV7-9 many TRBD1 CASSLVASAGGRDEQYF TGTGCCAGCAGCTTAGTGGCTTCGGCAGGGGGTAGGGACGAGCAGTACTTC
TRBJ2-3 TRBV28 many - CASSLRGSYADTQYF TGTGCCAGCAGTTTGAGAGGGTCCTACGCAGATACGCAGTATTTT
TRBJ2-1 TRBV19 - - CASSSHWGANSYNEQFF TGTGCCAGTAGTAGTCATTGGGGAGCGAACTCCTACAATGAGCAGTTCTTC
TRBJ2-3 TRBV12-3/TRBV12-4 many TRBD2 CASRSLGGGSTDTQYF TGTGCCAGCAGATCCTTGGGCGGGGGAAGCACAGATACGCAGTATTTT
TRBJ2-1 TRBV19 many - CASSIATYNEQFF TGTGCCAGTAGTATTGCTACCTACAATGAGCAGTTCTTC
TRBJ2-5 TRBV20-1 many TRBD2 CSAIGTSGPQRETQYF TGCAGTGCTATTGGGACTAGCGGACCCCAAAGAGAGACCCAGTACTTC
TRBJ2-3 TRBV3-1 - TRBD2 CASSQERVTSGSTDTQYF TGTGCCAGCAGCCAAGAGAGGGTCACTAGCGGGTCCACAGATACGCAGTATTTT
TRBJ1-4 TRBV2 few - CACRPDPSRNEKLFF TGTGCCTGCCGACCCGACCCCAGTAGGAATGAAAAACTGTTTTTT
TRBJ1-1 TRBV12-3/TRBV12-4 many - CASTWTLNTEAFF TGTGCCAGCACCTGGACGTTAAACACTGAAGCTTTCTTT